These T cell receptor beta chains were read from a single sample in a study of cytomegalovirus exposure and HLA in healthy donors. Clones were read by immunoSEQ multiplex PCR, and TCRdb kept only the in-frame ones, dropping some. This sample has approximately 150,000 clones, with 72% found just once. The sequencing input was PBMCs. These receptors all come from a man aged 40-49 years in good health and CMV-seronegative. CDR3s include the opening cysteine and the closing phenylalanine or tryptophan. A D gene is named only where the DNA matches it firmly. For some rows the clone size is stated as once, few or many, or as a class when expanded; others skip it.

D	V	J	size	DNA	CDR3
.	TRBV9	TRBJ1-3	.	TGTGCCAGCAGCGTAGGGGGCTTCTCTGGAAACACCATATATTTT	CASSVGGFSGNTIYF
.	TRBV13	TRBJ1-2	.	TGTGCCAGCAGCCTCTGGGGGGGAAACTCTGGCTACACCTTC	CASSLWGGNSGYTF
.	TRBV7-9	TRBJ1-1	few	TGTGCCAGCAGCTTCTCGACAGTACAACAAGAAGCTTTCTTT	CASSFSTVQQEAFF
.	TRBV11-2	TRBJ1-4	.	TGTGCCAGCAGCCAAACAGGGCTCACTAATGAAAAACTGTTTTTT	CASSQTGLTNEKLFF
.	TRBV7-2	TRBJ2-5	.	TGTGCCAGCAGCCCAGCTCGGGGTACGGAGACCCAGTACTTC	CASSPARGTETQYF
TRBD2	TRBV7-6	TRBJ2-5	.	TGTGCCAGCAGCTTAGAAGCGGGAGTGTCTGAGACCCAGTACTTC	CASSLEAGVSETQYF
TRBD1	TRBV2	TRBJ1-2	.	TGTGCCAGCAGTTTGAACAGGGGGCGTGCCTATGGCTACACCTTC	CASSLNRGRAYGYTF
.	TRBV5-1	TRBJ2-7	.	TGCGCCAGCAGCTTGGAGGGACTTGGCTACGAGCAGTACTTC	CASSLEGLGYEQYF
.	TRBV5-4	TRBJ1-3	.	TGTGCCAGCAGCTTGGGCGGGCTCTCTGGAAACACCATATATTTT	CASSLGGLSGNTIYF
.	TRBV7-9	TRBJ1-1	.	TGTGCCAGCAGCCCCCGGGAGGGGTCGAGCACTGAAGCTTTCTTT	CASSPREGSSTEAFF
.	TRBV5-8	TRBJ2-7	.	TGTGCCAGCAGCCCACGAGGGGCAGGGGCCTCGATGCAGTACTTC	CASSPRGAGASMQYF
.	TRBV7-9	TRBJ1-1	few	TGTGCCAGCAGCCCCAGGAACATGAACACTGAAGCTTTCTTT	CASSPRNMNTEAFF
.	TRBV11-2	TRBJ1-2	.	TGTGCCAGCAGCTTAGATCAACGGGAAGGGAGCATCTATGGCTACACCTTC	CASSLDQREGSIYGYTF
TRBD1	TRBV2	TRBJ2-7	.	TGTGCCAGCAAACCTAGGACAGGACCCTACGAGCAGTACTTC	CASKPRTGPYEQYF
.	TRBV27	TRBJ2-1	.	TGTGCCAGCAGTCCAAACAGGGTAGGCTACAATGAGCAGTTCTTC	CASSPNRVGYNEQFF
TRBD1	TRBV28	TRBJ1-3	.	TGTGCCAGCAGCCCCTCAATCCGGACAGGGAGAAACACCATATATTTT	CASSPSIRTGRNTIYF
TRBD1	TRBV11-2	TRBJ2-2	few	TGTGCCAGCGGACAGGGAGCCGGGGAGCTGTTTTTT	CASGQGAGELFF
TRBD2	TRBV6-1	TRBJ2-1	.	TGTGCCAGCAGTCCGGGACTAGCGATAAGTGAGCAGTTCTTC	CASSPGLAISEQFF
.	TRBV5-1	TRBJ2-5	.	TGCGCCAGCAGCTTGACGGACAGCCAAGAGACCCAGTACTTC	CASSLTDSQETQYF
TRBD2	TRBV11-3	TRBJ2-1	.	TGTGCCAGCAGCTTACTAGCGGTGAATGAGCAGTTCTTC	CASSLLAVNEQFF
.	TRBV2	TRBJ2-7	.	TGTGCCAGCAGGGACATTAGCTCCTACGAGCAGTACTTC	CASRDISSYEQYF
.	TRBV11-1	TRBJ2-5	.	TGTGCCAGCAGCCCCCGGTATAGCATGGAGACCCAGTACTTC	CASSPRYSMETQYF
.	TRBV6-5	TRBJ1-2	.	TGTGCCAGCAGTACCCCCGGGGGGGCCGGCTATGGCTACACCTTC	CASSTPGGAGYGYTF
.	TRBV2	TRBJ2-7	.	TGTGCCAGCAGGGGGGCTGCCTACGAGCAGTACTTC	CASRGAAYEQYF
.	TRBV13	TRBJ1-6	.	TGTGCCAGCAGCCTCGACAGTCTCTCCTATAATTCACCCCTCCACTTT	CASSLDSLSYNSPLHF
.	TRBV27	TRBJ1-4	.	TGTGCCAGCAGTCCCGGGGGCGGGAGAGAAAAACTGTTTTTT	CASSPGGGREKLFF
.	TRBV4-2	TRBJ2-3	.	TGTGCCAGCAGCCAAGTTTTGGCGCTAGCAGATACGCAGTATTTT	CASSQVLALADTQYF
.	TRBV18	TRBJ2-7	few	TGTGCCAGCTCACCAGGGGGCAGGTCCTACGAGCAGTACTTC	CASSPGGRSYEQYF
TRBD1	TRBV14	TRBJ2-5	.	TGTGCCAGCAGCCGCCTAACAGGGGGCCAAGAGACCCAGTACTTC	CASSRLTGGQETQYF
.	TRBV9	TRBJ1-2	.	TGTGCCAGCAGCGTAGAATGGGCACCCAACTATGGCTACACCTTC	CASSVEWAPNYGYTF
.	TRBV6-4	TRBJ2-1	medium-sized	TGTGCCAGCAGTCCAGGCGAGGGCCTGGTTGAGCAGTTCTTC	CASSPGEGLVEQFF
.	TRBV9	TRBJ2-7	once	TGTGCCAGCAGCGTTCATGGGGGCCCCTACGAGCAGTACTTC	CASSVHGGPYEQYF
.	TRBV6-5	TRBJ1-6	.	TGTGCCAGCAGTTACGGGGAGAGTTCACCCCTCCACTTT	CASSYGESSPLHF
.	TRBV2	TRBJ1-5	.	TGTGCCAGCAGTTCCGACAGGCGCAATCAGCCCCAGAATTTT	CASSSDRRNQPQNF
.	TRBV9	TRBJ2-1	.	TGTGCCAGCAGCCCGGGATCCTACAATGAGCAGTTCTTC	CASSPGSYNEQFF
.	TRBV5-1	TRBJ1-2	.	TGCGCCAGCAGCTTGGCTGGGCAGGGTGTTAACTATGGCTACACCTTC	CASSLAGQGVNYGYTF
TRBD2	TRBV6-1	TRBJ2-2	.	TGTGCCAGCGGGAGGGATCTTAACACCGGGGAGCTGTTTTTT	CASGRDLNTGELFF
.	TRBV27	TRBJ1-5	.	TGTGCCAGCAGTCCCGGGAGGCAGCCCCAGCATTTT	CASSPGRQPQHF
TRBD2	TRBV25-1	TRBJ2-1	.	TGTGCCAGCAGTGACACTAGCGGGAGGTCCTACAATGAGCAGTTCTTC	CASSDTSGRSYNEQFF
.	TRBV29-1	TRBJ1-1	few	TGCAGCGTTGAGGGTACAGGTGGCACTGAAGCTTTCTTT	CSVEGTGGTEAFF
TRBD1	TRBV9	TRBJ2-7	.	TGTGCCAGCAGCGCTAACCGGGACAGGGCCCTGGGGGAGCAGTACTTC	CASSANRDRALGEQYF
.	TRBV5-1	TRBJ2-3	.	TGCGCCAGCAGCTTGGTGGTACAGGGATTAGGAGATACGCAGTATTTT	CASSLVVQGLGDTQYF
.	TRBV7-6	TRBJ2-7	.	TGTGCCAGCAGCTTACCTCGAGTCGGGAGCTCCTACGAGCAGTACTTC	CASSLPRVGSSYEQYF
.	TRBV20-1	TRBJ2-5	.	TGCAGTGCTCGCTGGGCAGAGACCCAGTACTTC	CSARWAETQYF
TRBD2	TRBV6-6	TRBJ2-1	.	TGTGCCAGCAGCCCTCCGGGGGGGGGCGGGTATGAGCAGTTCTTC	CASSPPGGGGYEQFF
.	TRBV6-5	TRBJ2-1	.	TGTGCCAGCAGTTACTCGGCTAGTTACAATGAGCAGTTCTTC	CASSYSASYNEQFF
.	TRBV6-6	TRBJ1-1	.	TGTGCCAGCAGCCCCCTGGGAGGGTCTAACACTGAAGCTTTCTTT	CASSPLGGSNTEAFF